The 22 T cell receptor beta chains reported below all come from one sample, sequenced in a study of cytomegalovirus exposure and HLA in healthy donors. Both 60 Vbeta primers and 13 Jbeta primers went into the PCR. Profiled with immunoSEQ multiplex PCR; TCRdb holds only in-frame clones, not every one. The sample shows 150,000 to 200,000 clones, 87% of them seen only once. Sequenced sample: PBMCs. Receptors were obtained from a girl less than two years old in good health and CMV-seronegative.

The chain couples TRBV5-8 to TRBJ1-6; 9 bases are shared with TRBD1. V lost 4 bases to trimming and J lost 3 bases; unmatched junction nucleotides: 5. CDR1 is SGHTS, CDR2 YDEGEE, per germline. The CDR3 extends over 16 amino acids. The DNA for the CDR3 is TGTGCCAGCAGCCCGGGACAGGGAAACTATAATTCACCCCTCCACTTT. Translating gives CASSPGQGNYNSPLHF.

This clone was found once. The rearrangement uses TRBV23-1 and TRBJ1-2; TRBD1 might be the D (5 bases). TRBV23-1 has ORF status, its function being uncertain. V was clipped by 0 bases and J by 7 bases, with 12 bases between them. The CDR3 is 14 residues long. CDR3 region: CASSQSIGAGGYTF. CDR3 coding DNA: TGCGCCAGCAGTCAATCGATAGGGGCCGGTGGCTACACCTTC.

This chain joins TRBV6-1 and TRBJ1-4; maybe TRBD1 (5 bases). Trimming removed 2 bases at V and 4 bases at J, with 11 bases between. Germline V CDR1 and CDR2: MNHNS, SASEGT. This CDR3 spans 15 amino acids. The CDR3 is CASSEHETDNEKLFF. The CDR3 DNA reads as TGTGCCAGCAGTGAACACGAGACAGATAATGAAAAACTGTTTTTT.

The genes are TRBV21-1 and TRBJ2-7; the table's D gene call, TRBD1, was not cross checked with the DNA. TRBV21-1 is marked as a pseudogene. The CDR3 extends over 16 amino acids. The CDR3 reads CASSKVGYRALYEQYF. The CDR3 DNA sequence: TGTGCCAGCAGCAAAGTGGGGTACAGGGCCCTCTACGAGCAGTACTTC.

The chain uses TRBV2 and TRBJ2-7, with 8 bases identical to TRBD2. The CDR3 has 15 amino acids. V lost 6 bases to trimming and J lost 1 base; unmatched junction nucleotides: 8. CDR1 SNHLY and CDR2 FYNNEI come from the germline V gene. The CDR3 coding sequence is TGTGCCAGCAGCGCTACTAGCGGACGATCCTACGAGCAGTACTTC. Translated: CASSATSGRSYEQYF. Looking up the rest from reference TRBV2 and TRBJ2-7 gives the full variable domain: EPEVTQTPSHQVTQMGQEVILRCVPISNHLYFYWYRQILGQKVEFLVSFYNNEISEKSEIFDDQFSVERPDGSNFTLKIRSTKLEDSAMYFCASSATSGRSYEQYFGPGTRLTVT.

This clone was observed a few times. V is TRBV7-2 and J is TRBJ1-2; TRBD1 aligns across 8 bases. V was pared by 2 bases and J by 2 bases, with 10 bases of the junction left unmatched. The CDR3 has 17 amino acids. Looked up from germline, CDR1 is SGHTA and CDR2 is FQGNSA. In DNA form, the CDR3 reads TGTGCCAGCAGCTTATATAGGACAGGGTCGTCAAACTATGGCTACACCTTC. Its protein is CASSLYRTGSSNYGYTF.

The table lists this clone with a count of one. The chain joins TRBV7-8 to TRBJ2-3; TRBD2 agrees at 10 bases. Germline assignment: CDR1 SGHVS and CDR2 FQNEAQ. The trim removed 5 bases at V and 4 bases at J, leaving 9 bases unmatched. The CDR3 has 16 amino acids. CDR3 nucleotides: TGTGCCAGCAGCCCAAGAAGCGGGAGGGGGGCAGATACGCAGTATTTT. Encoded protein: CASSPRSGRGADTQYF.

DNA for the CDR3: TGTGCCAGCAGCCGGGACAGGGGCCCAGATACGCAGTATTTT. Encoded protein: CASSRDRGPDTQYF. The chain combines TRBV5-4 with TRBJ2-3, with 10 bases aligning to TRBD1. This CDR3 has 14 residues. The J segment lost 4 bases and the V segment lost 4 bases, leaving 3 bases of the junction unmatched. Germline loops: CDR1 SGHNT, CDR2 YYREEE (reference sequence).

This clone has only a few counts. The chain carries TRBV30 and TRBJ1-4, with 7 bases aligning to TRBD1. J was trimmed by 5 bases and V by 3 bases; bases with no gene match: 3. CDR1 GTSNPN and CDR2 SVGIG come from the germline V gene (reference sequence). This CDR3 spans 13 amino acids. CDR3 sequence: CAWSRQGNEKLFF. DNA for the CDR3: TGTGCCTGGAGCCGACAGGGCAATGAAAAACTGTTTTTT.

This chain links TRBV19 with TRBJ2-7, with 7 bases fitting TRBD2. From germline, CDR1 is LNHDA and CDR2 SQIVND (reference sequence). This CDR3 is 13 amino acids long. Germline trimming cut 5 bases from V and 6 bases from J; bases unmatched to any gene: 7. This CDR3 reads CASSSGRVFEQYF. CDR3 bases: TGTGCCAGTAGTTCAGGGAGGGTCTTCGAGCAGTACTTC.

V is TRBV30 and J is TRBJ2-1, with 9 bases matching TRBD1. CDR1 and CDR2 (germline): GTSNPN, SVGIG (reference sequence). J gave up 9 bases and V 4 bases, and 7 bases lay outside the gene matches. The CDR3 covers 13 residues. This chain's CDR3 is CAWTGQGIGEQFF. DNA for the CDR3: TGTGCCTGGACGGGACAGGGCATCGGTGAGCAGTTCTTC.

V and J are TRBV29-1 and TRBJ2-5; possibly TRBD2 for D (6 bases). CDR1 and CDR2 from the germline V gene are SQVTM and ANQGSEA. The CDR3 loop spans 14 amino acids. The V and J ends lost 7 bases and 7 bases respectively, with 22 bases between them. CDR3 in amino acids: CSAGTPPGHGTQYF. CDR3 DNA: TGCAGCGCCGGGACTCCCCCAGGGCACGGGACCCAGTACTTC.

The V gene is TRBV5-8, the J gene TRBJ2-7; no clear D. The CDR3 loop spans 12 amino acids. The ends were cut back, 3 bases at V and 0 bases at J, with 4 bases in the middle. Germline V gene data show CDR1 as SGHTS and CDR2 as YDEGEE. In DNA, the CDR3 is TGTGCCAGCAGCTCCAACTCCTACGAGCAGTACTTC. Its protein is CASSSNSYEQYF.

V and J are TRBV5-8 and TRBJ2-7, with 7 bases identical to TRBD2. CDR1 is SGHTS, CDR2 YDEGEE, per germline. V gave up 4 bases and J gave up 5 bases; unmatched junction bases: 18. The CDR3 has 17 residues. The CDR3: CASSPSPWEGKVDEQYF. The CDR3 bases are TGTGCCAGCAGCCCCTCCCCGTGGGAGGGAAAGGTGGACGAGCAGTACTTC.

The V gene is TRBV5-1, the J gene TRBJ2-3, with TRBD1 identical over 10 bases. Per germline, CDR1 SGHRS and CDR2 YFSETQ. There are 16 residues in the CDR3. V gave up 2 bases and J gave up 3 bases; unmatched junction bases: 6. In DNA form, the CDR3 reads TGCGCCAGCAGCTTTTGGGCGGGACAGGGGACAGATACGCAGTATTTT. It yields the protein CASSFWAGQGTDTQYF.

The rearrangement links TRBV5-6 to TRBJ1-2; D perhaps matches TRBD1 (5 bases). The germline CDR1 and CDR2 sequences are SGHDT and YYEEEE. The V gene lost 4 bases and the J gene lost 3 bases, with 13 bases spanning the gap. This CDR3 region has 14 residues. In DNA form, the CDR3 reads TGTGCCAGCAGCCCCCCGGGGGGGGACTATGGCTACACCTTC. Translation: CASSPPGGDYGYTF.

This clone appeared once. The chain links TRBV11-2 to TRBJ2-7; D is unclear. In germline, CDR1 is SGHAT, CDR2 FQNNGV. This CDR3 is built from 16 residues. V lost 0 bases to trimming and J lost 6 bases, with 18 bases between them. DNA for the CDR3: TGTGCCAGCAGCTTAGACCCCTCCCCAATGCAGGCCGAGCAGTACTTC. Translation: CASSLDPSPMQAEQYF.

DNA of the CDR3: TGCGCCAGCAGCCACGTATTAGCGGGAGTGGGGAACACCGGGGAGCTGTTTTTT. Its protein is CASSHVLAGVGNTGELFF. The V call is TRBV4-1, the J call TRBJ2-2, with 9 bases lining up with TRBD2. CDR1 is MGHRA and CDR2 is YSYEKL in the germline V gene. This CDR3 contains 18 residues. V was clipped by 3 bases and J by 1 base; unmatched bases: 9.

The chain recombines TRBV4-3 with TRBJ2-5, with 9 bases that match TRBD1. CDR3 size: 15 residues. Germline loops: CDR1 LGHNA, CDR2 YSLEER. V dropped 0 bases and J dropped 5; count of bases not matched to a gene: 4. DNA of the CDR3: TGCGCCAGCAGCCAAGATTGGGACAGGGCGGAGACCCAGTACTTC. Translation: CASSQDWDRAETQYF.

The chain has TRBV7-6 and TRBJ2-1, with TRBD2 matching 15 bases. V lost 5 bases, J lost 7 bases, and 3 bases stayed unmatched. The CDR3 totals 15 residues. Germline lookup yields CDR1 SGHVS and CDR2 FNYEAQ. Written as DNA, the CDR3 is TGTGCCAGCAGCAGGACTAGCGGGGGGGCAAATGAGCAGTTCTTC. This encodes CASSRTSGGANEQFF.

The chain couples TRBV11-1 to TRBJ2-7; 12 positions match TRBD2. Germline CDR1 reads SGHAT; CDR2 reads FQDESV (reference sequence). CDR3 length equals 15 residues. Trimming at V came to 2 bases and at J to 3 bases, leaving 2 bases not matched to a gene. CDR3 sequence reads: CASSLWTSGIYEQYF. The CDR3 nucleotides read TGTGCCAGCAGCTTATGGACTAGCGGGATCTACGAGCAGTACTTC. Combining the CDR3 with reference TRBV11-1 and TRBJ2-7 gives the whole variable domain EAEVAQSPRYKITEKSQAVAFWCDPISGHATLYWYRQILGQGPELLVQFQDESVVDDSQLPKDRFSAERLKGVDSTLKIQPAELGDSAMYLCASSLWTSGIYEQYFGPGTRLTVT.

This rearrangement joins TRBV2 to TRBJ1-1; TRBD1 matches 8 bases. Germline-derived CDR1 and CDR2 are SNHLY and FYNNEI. V was clipped by 4 bases and J by 11 bases; unmatched bases: 6. The CDR3 spans 12 residues. In nucleotides, the CDR3 is TGTGCCAGCAGTGGATCGGGACAGGAGGCTTTCTTT. Translating it yields CASSGSGQEAFF.